These 18 T cell receptor beta chains came from one sample sequenced in a study of T cell responses to AZD1222 COVID-19 vaccine. Profiled with immunoSEQ multiplex PCR; TCRdb holds only in-frame clones, not every one. There are tens of thousands of clones in the sample; 75% to 90% occur only once, and roughly 5% lies in the top ten. Sample: peripheral blood, taken 28 days after the second AZD1222 dose. These receptor sequences come from an adult who received the AZD1222 COVID-19 vaccine.

This rearrangement joins TRBV19 to TRBJ2-1, with TRBD2 identical over 7 bases. This CDR3 comprises 14 residues. Germline V gene lookup returns CDR1 LNHDA and CDR2 SQIVND (reference sequence). The ends lost 11 bases at V and 8 bases at J; junction bases unmatched: 15. The CDR3 DNA reads as TGTGCCGTCTTGTCGCGGGAGAACGTAGATGAGCAGTTCTTC. This gives the protein CAVLSRENVDEQFF.

This sequence joins TRBV5-6 and TRBJ1-4; D is perhaps TRBD1 (5 bases). V gave up 3 bases and J gave up 7 bases, with 10 bases separating them. Germline CDR1 SGHDT, CDR2 YYEEEE. The CDR3 covers 13 residues. The CDR3 loop reads CASSYGQTEKLFF. CDR3 in DNA: TGTGCCAGCAGCTACGGACAAACTGAAAAACTGTTTTTT.

The chain employs TRBV28 and TRBJ2-7; 8 positions match TRBD2. The CDR3 contains 14 residues. Germline CDR1 reads MDHEN; CDR2 reads SYDVKM. V lost 7 bases, J lost 9 bases, and 14 bases stayed unmatched. The chain's CDR3 is CASNSARAGAGQYF. For the CDR3, the DNA is TGTGCCAGCAATTCGGCCCGAGCGGGAGCAGGGCAGTACTTC.

The genes are TRBV7-2 and TRBJ2-3; D remains unclear. The V and J ends lost 5 bases and 2 bases respectively, with 5 bases between them. This CDR3 contains 12 residues. CDR1 and CDR2 (germline): SGHTA, FQGNSA. CDR3 protein: CASSQDTDTQYF. The CDR3 nucleotides are TGTGCCAGCAGCCAGGACACAGATACGCAGTATTTT.

The V gene is TRBV6-6, the J gene TRBJ2-1, with D possibly TRBD2 on 6 matching bases. The V and J ends lost 9 bases and 0 bases respectively, with 12 bases between them. Germline CDR1 and CDR2: MNHNY and SVGAGI (reference sequence). The CDR3 loop spans 14 amino acids. CDR3 sequence (DNA): TGTGCCAGTTACGGAGGGATCTCCTACAATGAGCAGTTCTTC. It codes for CASYGGISYNEQFF.

This clone has just a few counts. The chain couples TRBV7-2 to TRBJ2-1; D remains ambiguous. The V gene lost 2 bases and the J gene lost 7 bases, with 9 bases spanning the gap. The CDR3 totals 13 residues. The V gene's germline CDR1 is SGHTA and CDR2 FQGNSA. The CDR3 sequence is CASSLLGKNEQFF. The DNA for the CDR3 is TGTGCCAGCAGCTTACTTGGCAAAAATGAGCAGTTCTTC. The full variable domain, its missing parts supplied by reference TRBV7-2 and TRBJ2-1, is GAGVSQSPSNKVTEKGKDVELRCDPISGHTALYWYRQSLGQGLEFLIYFQGNSAPDKSGLPSDRFSAERTGGSVSTLTIQRTQQEDSAVYLCASSLLGKNEQFFGPGTRLTVL.

V and J are TRBV5-4 and TRBJ2-3; TRBD2 matches at 9 bases. The CDR3 has 18 residues. Per germline, CDR1 SGHNT and CDR2 YYREEE (reference sequence). Trimming removed 0 bases from V and 0 bases from J; junction bases left unmatched: 8. CDR3: CASSLAGLAGYSTDTQYF. The CDR3 region has the DNA TGTGCCAGCAGCTTGGCCGGGCTAGCGGGGTATAGCACAGATACGCAGTATTTT.

This clone was detected only once. The chain joins TRBV3-1 (or the pseudogene TRBV3-2) to TRBJ2-7; TRBD1 matches 7 bases. The V segment lost 1 base and the J segment 5 bases; nucleotides outside the gene matches: 11. Germline V gene sequence: CDR1 LGHDT, CDR2 YNNKEL (reference sequence). The CDR3 covers 16 residues. The CDR3 sequence is CASSQGFSGGFHEQYF. The CDR3 DNA follows: TGTGCCAGCAGCCAAGGCTTTTCAGGGGGTTTTCACGAGCAGTACTTC.

The gene calls are TRBV9 and TRBJ2-5; TRBD2 is a possible D gene (7 bases). This CDR3 region has 16 residues. V gave up 0 bases and J gave up 5 bases, with 17 bases separating them. The germline V gene has CDR1 SGDLS and CDR2 YYNGEE. For the CDR3, the DNA is TGTGCCAGCAGCGTAGATGAGGGGGGGCCTTATGAGACCCAGTACTTC. This translates into CASSVDEGGPYETQYF. Looking up the rest from reference TRBV9 and TRBJ2-5 gives the full variable domain: DSGVTQTPKHLITATGQRVTLRCSPRSGDLSVYWYQQSLDQGLQFLIQYYNGEERAKGNILERFSAQQFPDLHSELNLSSLELGDSALYFCASSVDEGGPYETQYFGPGTRLLVL.

This sequence joins TRBV3-1 (or the pseudogene TRBV3-2) and TRBJ2-6, with D possibly TRBD2 on 6 matching bases. V was clipped by 0 bases and J by 2 bases, with 11 bases between them. The length of the CDR3 is 17 residues. Germline CDR1 is LGHDT and CDR2 is YNNKEL (reference sequence). This CDR3 reads CASSQDLGGAGANVLTF. As DNA, the CDR3 is TGTGCCAGCAGCCAAGATCTTGGCGGGGCTGGGGCCAACGTCCTGACTTTC.

About this clone: One end of the junction is discordant with germline, which a read error may explain. This sequence joins TRBV7-7 and TRBJ2-7, with D possibly TRBD1 on 6 matching bases. In germline, CDR1 is SSHAT, CDR2 FNYEAQ (reference sequence). The CDR3 consists of 16 residues. The DNA for the CDR3 is TGTGCTAGCAGCTTGGACTTATCTTCAGGGGCCTACGAGCAGTACTTC. Translation gives CASSLDLSSGAYEQYF.

The CDR3 sequence: CAISAESSSYNEQFF. CDR3 nucleotide sequence: TGTGCCATCAGTGCAGAGTCAAGCTCCTACAATGAGCAGTTCTTC. The rearrangement links TRBV10-3 to TRBJ2-1; unclear D gene. V lost 4 bases and J lost 0, with 10 bases in between. This CDR3 has 15 residues. Germline CDR1 reads ENHRY; CDR2 reads SYGVKD.

V and J are TRBV21-1 and TRBJ2-3. TRBV21-1 is a pseudogene segment. This CDR3 is 17 amino acids long. DNA of the CDR3: TGTGCCAGCAGCGCCAACCACGGGCCCACTGGGACAGATACGCAGTATTTT. This translates into CASSANHGPTGTDTQYF.

The CDR3 reads CASSFSLGSGTEAFF. As DNA, the CDR3 is TGTGCCAGCAGCTTCTCATTGGGGTCTGGCACTGAAGCTTTCTTT. The V call is TRBV7-9, the J call TRBJ1-1; D not certain. The CDR3 is made up of 15 amino acids. V was shortened by 3 bases and J by 4 bases, with 15 bases between the two germline ends. Germline V gene lookup returns CDR1 SEHNR and CDR2 FQNEAQ (reference sequence). Filled out from reference TRBV7-9 and TRBJ1-1, the complete variable domain reads DTGVSQNPRHKITKRGQNVTFRCDPISEHNRLYWYRQTLGQGPEFLTYFQNEAQLEKSRLLSDRFSAERPKGSFSTLEIQRTEQGDSAMYLCASSFSLGSGTEAFFGQGTRLTVV.

The chain recombines TRBV6-5 with TRBJ1-4; D may be TRBD1 (5 bases). V was pared by 6 bases and J by 6 bases, with 11 bases between. CDR3 length equals 13 residues. Germline V gives CDR1 MNHEY, CDR2 SVGAGI. In nucleotides, the CDR3 is TGTGCCAGCAGGCCCGGGGCGGATGAAAAACTGTTTTTT. Translating it yields CASRPGADEKLFF.

The chain recombines TRBV7-2 with TRBJ2-7; 14 positions agree with TRBD2. The CDR3 covers 19 residues. Germline lookup yields CDR1 SGHTA and CDR2 FQGNSA. J lost 1 base, V lost 4 bases, and 12 bases had no gene match. CDR3 nucleotide sequence: TGTGCCAGCAGCTCTCCACCGGGACTAGCGGGAGTGGCATCCTACGAGCAGTACTTC. Amino acid sequence: CASSSPPGLAGVASYEQYF.

This clone was recorded once. J is TRBJ2-2 and V is TRBV12-5, with 9 nucleotides matching TRBD1. CDR1 and CDR2 from the germline V gene are LGHNT and FRNRAP. CDR3 length: 16 amino acids. Germline trimming cut 1 base from V and 6 bases from J; bases unmatched to any gene: 6. In DNA, the CDR3 is TGTGCTAGTGGTTTGGGTGGACAGGGGAGTGCCGGGGAGCTGTTTTTT. It encodes CASGLGGQGSAGELFF.

This chain joins TRBV5-4 and TRBJ2-7; TRBD2 agrees at 7 bases. The V gene end was trimmed by 0 bases and the J gene end by 3 bases; junction bases not matched to a gene: 3. From germline, CDR1 is SGHNT and CDR2 YYREEE (reference sequence). This CDR3 comprises 14 residues. The CDR3 is CASSLVTSDYEQYF. In DNA, the CDR3 is TGTGCCAGCAGCTTGGTCACTAGCGACTACGAGCAGTACTTC. Full variable domain (remainder filled in from reference TRBV5-4 and TRBJ2-7): ETGVTQSPTHLIKTRGQQVTLRCSSQSGHNTVSWYQQALGQGPQFIFQYYREEENGRGNFPPRFSGLQFPNYSSELNVNALELDDSALYLCASSLVTSDYEQYFGPGTRLTVT.